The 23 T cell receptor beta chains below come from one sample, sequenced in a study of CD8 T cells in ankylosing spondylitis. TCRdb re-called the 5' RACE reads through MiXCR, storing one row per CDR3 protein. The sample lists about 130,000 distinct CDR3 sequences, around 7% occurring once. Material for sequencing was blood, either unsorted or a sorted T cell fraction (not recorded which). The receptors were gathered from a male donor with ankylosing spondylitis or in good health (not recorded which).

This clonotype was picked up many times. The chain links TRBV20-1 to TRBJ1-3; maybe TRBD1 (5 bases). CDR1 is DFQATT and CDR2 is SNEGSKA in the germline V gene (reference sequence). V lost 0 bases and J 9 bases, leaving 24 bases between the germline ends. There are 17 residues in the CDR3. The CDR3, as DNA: TGCAGTGCTAGAGATTACTCGGGGCTAGCCGTTGAGGGCACCATATATTTT. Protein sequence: CSARDYSGLAVEGTIYF.

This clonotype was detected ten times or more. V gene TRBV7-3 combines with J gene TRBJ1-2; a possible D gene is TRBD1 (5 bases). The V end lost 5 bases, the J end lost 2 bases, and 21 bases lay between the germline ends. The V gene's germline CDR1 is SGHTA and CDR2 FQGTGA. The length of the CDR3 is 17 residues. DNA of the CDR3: TGTGCCAGCAGCACCCCTTTAGGACAACCGGACAACTATGGCTACACCTTC. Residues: CASSTPLGQPDNYGYTF.

Written as DNA, the CDR3 is TGCGCCAGCAGCCCGGGAGGATACTACCAAGAGACCCAGTACTTC. Protein product: CASSPGGYYQETQYF. The rearrangement links TRBV5-1 to TRBJ2-5; 7 bases match TRBD2. Trimming removed 4 bases from V and 0 bases from J; junction bases left unmatched: 6. The CDR3 loop spans 15 amino acids. Germline values: CDR1 SGHRS, CDR2 YFSETQ.

The CDR3 sequence is CASSTGSDTGELFF. In DNA form, the CDR3 reads TGTGCCAGTTCGACAGGGTCGGACACCGGGGAGCTGTTTTTT. J is TRBJ2-2 and V is TRBV19, with TRBD1 matching over 7 bases. This CDR3 is built from 14 residues. V shed 8 bases and J 3 bases; nucleotides not matched to a gene: 6. CDR1 is LNHDA and CDR2 is SQIVND in the germline V gene (reference sequence). Using reference TRBV19 and TRBJ2-2 for the parts outside the CDR3, the full variable domain is DGGITQSPKYLFRKEGQNVTLSCEQNLNHDAMYWYRQDPGQGLRLIYYSQIVNDFQKGDIAEGYSVSREKKESFPLTVTSAQKNPTAFYLCASSTGSDTGELFFGEGSRLTVL.

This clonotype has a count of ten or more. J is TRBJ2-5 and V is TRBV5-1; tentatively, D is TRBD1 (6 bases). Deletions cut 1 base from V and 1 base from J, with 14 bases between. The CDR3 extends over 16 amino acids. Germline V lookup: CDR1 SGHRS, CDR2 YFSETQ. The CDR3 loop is CASSLTGTTGQETQYF. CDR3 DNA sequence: TGCGCCAGCAGCTTGACCGGGACAACCGGCCAAGAGACCCAGTACTTC.

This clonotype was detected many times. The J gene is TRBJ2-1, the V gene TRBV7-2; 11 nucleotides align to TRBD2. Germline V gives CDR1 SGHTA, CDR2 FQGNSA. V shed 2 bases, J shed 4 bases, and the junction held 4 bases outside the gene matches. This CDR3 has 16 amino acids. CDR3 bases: TGTGCCAGCAGCTTAAGAGGGACTAGCGGTTACAATGAGCAGTTCTTC. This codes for CASSLRGTSGYNEQFF.

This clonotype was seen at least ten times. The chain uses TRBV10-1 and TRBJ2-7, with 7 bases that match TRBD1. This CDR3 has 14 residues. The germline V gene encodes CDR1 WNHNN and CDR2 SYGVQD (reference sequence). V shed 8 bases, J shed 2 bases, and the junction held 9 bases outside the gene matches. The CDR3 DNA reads TGCGCCAGCGGAGCAGGGGGACCACCCTACGAGCAGTACTTC. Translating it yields CASGAGGPPYEQYF.

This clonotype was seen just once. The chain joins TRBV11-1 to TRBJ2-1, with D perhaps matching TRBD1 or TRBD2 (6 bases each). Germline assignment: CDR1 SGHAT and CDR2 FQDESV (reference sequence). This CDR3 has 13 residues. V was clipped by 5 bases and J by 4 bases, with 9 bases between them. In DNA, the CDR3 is TGTGCCAGCAGCACGGGGGCATACAATGAGCAGTTCTTC. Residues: CASSTGAYNEQFF.

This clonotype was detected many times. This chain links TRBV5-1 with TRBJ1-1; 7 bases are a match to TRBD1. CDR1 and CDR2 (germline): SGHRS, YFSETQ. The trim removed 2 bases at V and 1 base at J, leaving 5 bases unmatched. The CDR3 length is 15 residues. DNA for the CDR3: TGCGCCAGCAGCTTAACAGGGGCTCAGAACACTGAAGCTTTCTTT. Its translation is CASSLTGAQNTEAFF.

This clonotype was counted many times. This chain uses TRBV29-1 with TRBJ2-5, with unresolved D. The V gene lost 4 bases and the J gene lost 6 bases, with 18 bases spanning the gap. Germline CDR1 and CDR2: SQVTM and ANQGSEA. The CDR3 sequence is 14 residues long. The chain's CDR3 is CSVGGGRMEKTQYF. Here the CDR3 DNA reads TGCAGCGTTGGGGGTGGCAGGATGGAAAAGACCCAGTACTTC.

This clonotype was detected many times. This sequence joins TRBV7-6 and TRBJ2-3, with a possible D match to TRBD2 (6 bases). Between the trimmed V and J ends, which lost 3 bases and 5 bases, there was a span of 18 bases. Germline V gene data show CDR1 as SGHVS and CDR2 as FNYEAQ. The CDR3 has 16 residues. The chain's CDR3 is CASSFGGTELGDTQYF. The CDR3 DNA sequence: TGTGCCAGCAGCTTTGGAGGGACTGAATTGGGAGATACGCAGTATTTT.

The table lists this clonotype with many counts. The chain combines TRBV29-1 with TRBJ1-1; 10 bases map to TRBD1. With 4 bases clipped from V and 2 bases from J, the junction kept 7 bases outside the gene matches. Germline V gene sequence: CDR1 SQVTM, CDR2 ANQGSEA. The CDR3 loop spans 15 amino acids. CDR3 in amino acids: CSVAQRQGANTEAFF. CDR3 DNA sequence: TGCAGCGTTGCTCAACGACAGGGGGCAAACACTGAAGCTTTCTTT.

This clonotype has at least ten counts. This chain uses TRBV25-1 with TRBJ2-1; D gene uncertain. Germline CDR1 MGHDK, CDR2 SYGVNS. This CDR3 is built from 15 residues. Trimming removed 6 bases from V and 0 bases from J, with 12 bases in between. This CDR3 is CASRAPTISYNEQFF. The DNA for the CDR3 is TGTGCCAGCAGGGCCCCGACGATCTCCTACAATGAGCAGTTCTTC.

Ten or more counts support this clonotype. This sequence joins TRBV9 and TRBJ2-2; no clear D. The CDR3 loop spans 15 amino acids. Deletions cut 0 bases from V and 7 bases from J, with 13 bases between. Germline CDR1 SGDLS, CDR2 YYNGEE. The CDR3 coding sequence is TGTGCCAGCAGCGTAGGAGGCGGTTTGGGCGGGGAGCTGTTTTTT. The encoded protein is CASSVGGGLGGELFF.

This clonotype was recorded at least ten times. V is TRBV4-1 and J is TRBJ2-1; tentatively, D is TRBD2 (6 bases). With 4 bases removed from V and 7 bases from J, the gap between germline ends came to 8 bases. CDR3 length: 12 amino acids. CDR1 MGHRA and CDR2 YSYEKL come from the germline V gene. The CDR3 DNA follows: TGCGCCAGCAGCCGCGGGGAGAATGAGCAGTTCTTC. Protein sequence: CASSRGENEQFF.

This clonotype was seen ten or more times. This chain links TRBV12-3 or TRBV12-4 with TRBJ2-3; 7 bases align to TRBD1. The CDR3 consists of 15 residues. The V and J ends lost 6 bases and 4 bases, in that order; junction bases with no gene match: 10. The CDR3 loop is CASSPRVTGSDTQYF. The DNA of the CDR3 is TGTGCCAGCAGCCCCAGGGTGACAGGGTCAGATACGCAGTATTTT.

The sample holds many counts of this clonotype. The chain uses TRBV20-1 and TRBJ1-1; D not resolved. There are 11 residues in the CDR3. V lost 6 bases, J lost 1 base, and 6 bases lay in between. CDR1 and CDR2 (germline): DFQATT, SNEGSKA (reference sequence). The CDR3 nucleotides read TGCAGTGCGGATGGGAACACTGAAGCTTTCTTT. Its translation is CSADGNTEAFF.

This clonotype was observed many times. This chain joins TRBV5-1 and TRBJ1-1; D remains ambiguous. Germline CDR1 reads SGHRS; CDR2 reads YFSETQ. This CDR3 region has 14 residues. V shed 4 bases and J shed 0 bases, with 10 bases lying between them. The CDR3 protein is CASSLRTVNTEAFF. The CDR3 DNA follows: TGCGCCAGCAGCCTAAGGACGGTGAACACTGAAGCTTTCTTT.

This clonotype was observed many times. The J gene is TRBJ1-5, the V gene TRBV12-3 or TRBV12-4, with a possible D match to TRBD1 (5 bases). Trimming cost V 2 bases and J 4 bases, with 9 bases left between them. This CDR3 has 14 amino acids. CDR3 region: CASSLSGGNQPQHF. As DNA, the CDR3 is TGTGCCAGCAGTTTATCTGGGGGGAATCAGCCCCAGCATTTT.

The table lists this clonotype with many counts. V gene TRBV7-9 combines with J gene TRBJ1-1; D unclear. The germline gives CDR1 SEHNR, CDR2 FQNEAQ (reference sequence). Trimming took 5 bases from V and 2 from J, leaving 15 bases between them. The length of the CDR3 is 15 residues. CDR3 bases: TGTGCCAGCAGCCCATCGGGGAGACAAAACACTGAAGCTTTCTTT. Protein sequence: CASSPSGRQNTEAFF.

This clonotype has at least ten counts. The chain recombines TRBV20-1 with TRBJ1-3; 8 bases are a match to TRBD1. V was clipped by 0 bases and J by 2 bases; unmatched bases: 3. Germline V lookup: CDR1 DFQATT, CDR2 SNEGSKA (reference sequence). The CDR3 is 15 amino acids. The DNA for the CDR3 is TGCAGTGCTAGAGATCGGACAGGGCCTGGAAACACCATATATTTT. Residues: CSARDRTGPGNTIYF.

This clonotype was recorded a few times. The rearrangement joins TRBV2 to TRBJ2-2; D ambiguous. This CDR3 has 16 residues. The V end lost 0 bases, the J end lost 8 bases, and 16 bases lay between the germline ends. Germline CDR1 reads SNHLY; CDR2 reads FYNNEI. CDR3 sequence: CASSEAELWLMGELFF. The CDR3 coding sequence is TGTGCCAGCAGTGAAGCGGAGCTTTGGCTAATGGGGGAGCTGTTTTTT.

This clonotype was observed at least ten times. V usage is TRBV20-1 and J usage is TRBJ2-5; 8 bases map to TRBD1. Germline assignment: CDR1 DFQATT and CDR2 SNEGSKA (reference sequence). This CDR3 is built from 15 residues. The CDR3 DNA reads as TGCAGCGCCCGGGACTCAGGGGGCGGAAAAGAGACCCAGTACTTC. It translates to CSARDSGGGKETQYF.